This T cell receptor beta chain emerged from a study of patients and donors after allogeneic stem cell transplantation. Using its own MiXCR run on the RT-PCR reads, TCRdb lists one record per CDR3 protein. The profile shows about 90,000 distinct CDR3 sequences, around 48% of them singletons. The germline V and J ends were trimmed by 3 bases and 0 bases, with 12 bases remaining between them. Germline-derived CDR1 and CDR2 are MNHEY and SVGAGI. The CDR3 spans 15 residues. Sequencing input: blood, either unsorted or a sorted T cell fraction (not recorded which). This chain links TRBV6-5 with TRBJ2-7, with D hard to call. This clonotype originated in a human donor who was either an allogeneic HSCT recipient or a stem cell or donor lymphocyte infusion donor (not recorded which). It is not recorded whose cells these are; they may come from a transplant donor. The CDR3 loop is CASSYSGESSYEQYF. The CDR3 DNA follows: TGTGCCAGCAGTTATTCGGGCGAAAGCTCCTACGAGCAGTACTTC.